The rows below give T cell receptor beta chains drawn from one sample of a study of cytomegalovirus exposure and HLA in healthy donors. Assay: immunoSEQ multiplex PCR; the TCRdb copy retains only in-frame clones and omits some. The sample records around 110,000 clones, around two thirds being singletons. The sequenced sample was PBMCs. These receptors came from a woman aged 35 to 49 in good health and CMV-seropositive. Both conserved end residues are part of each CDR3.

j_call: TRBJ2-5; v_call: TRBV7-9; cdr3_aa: CASSPFGAGGETQYF
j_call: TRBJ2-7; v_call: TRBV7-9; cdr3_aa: CASSWGGSSYEQYF
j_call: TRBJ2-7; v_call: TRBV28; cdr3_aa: CASSVAGDKDSYEQYF
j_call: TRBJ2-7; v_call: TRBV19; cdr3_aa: CASSRGLAIYEQYF
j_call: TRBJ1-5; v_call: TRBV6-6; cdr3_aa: CASSSMDRVPNQPQHF
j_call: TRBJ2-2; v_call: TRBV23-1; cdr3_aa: CASSRISSGKVGGELFF
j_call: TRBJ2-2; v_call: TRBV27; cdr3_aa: CASSLSLPGELFF
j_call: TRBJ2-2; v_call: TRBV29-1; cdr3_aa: CSVPRRENTGELFF
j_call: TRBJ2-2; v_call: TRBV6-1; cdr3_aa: CASSARDLKTANTGELFF
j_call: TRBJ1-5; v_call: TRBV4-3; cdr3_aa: CASSPGTGESNQPQHF
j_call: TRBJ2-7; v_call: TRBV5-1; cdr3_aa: CASSLGAAYYEQYF
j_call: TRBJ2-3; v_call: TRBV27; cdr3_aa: CASTITRDTSTDTQYF
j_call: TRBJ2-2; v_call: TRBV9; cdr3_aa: CASSVRGWYTGELFF
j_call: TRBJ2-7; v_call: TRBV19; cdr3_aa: CASSIDGAYEQYF
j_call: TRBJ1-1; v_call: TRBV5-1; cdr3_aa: CASSFVAENTEAFF
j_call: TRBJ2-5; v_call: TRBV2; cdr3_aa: CASSESGLETQYF
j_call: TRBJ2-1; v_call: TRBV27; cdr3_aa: CASRSPRGSIYNEQFF
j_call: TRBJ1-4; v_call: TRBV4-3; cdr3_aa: CASSPPPGQGWEKLFF
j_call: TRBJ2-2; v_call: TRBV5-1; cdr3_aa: CASRYGTSGYTGELFF
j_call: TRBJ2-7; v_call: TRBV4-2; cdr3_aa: CASSPSDSRYYEQYF
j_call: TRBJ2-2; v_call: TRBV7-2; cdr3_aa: CASSLGLSNTGELFF
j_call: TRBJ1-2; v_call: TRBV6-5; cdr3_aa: CASSYDKDYGYTF
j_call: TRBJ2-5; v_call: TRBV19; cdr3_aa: CASSIVFPDTRDYYFQETQYF
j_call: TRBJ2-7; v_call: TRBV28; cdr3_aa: CASSPQGAEQYF
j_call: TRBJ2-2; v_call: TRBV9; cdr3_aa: CASSAAGLAGGGGELFF
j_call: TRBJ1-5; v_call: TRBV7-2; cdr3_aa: CASSLGGGSNQPQHF